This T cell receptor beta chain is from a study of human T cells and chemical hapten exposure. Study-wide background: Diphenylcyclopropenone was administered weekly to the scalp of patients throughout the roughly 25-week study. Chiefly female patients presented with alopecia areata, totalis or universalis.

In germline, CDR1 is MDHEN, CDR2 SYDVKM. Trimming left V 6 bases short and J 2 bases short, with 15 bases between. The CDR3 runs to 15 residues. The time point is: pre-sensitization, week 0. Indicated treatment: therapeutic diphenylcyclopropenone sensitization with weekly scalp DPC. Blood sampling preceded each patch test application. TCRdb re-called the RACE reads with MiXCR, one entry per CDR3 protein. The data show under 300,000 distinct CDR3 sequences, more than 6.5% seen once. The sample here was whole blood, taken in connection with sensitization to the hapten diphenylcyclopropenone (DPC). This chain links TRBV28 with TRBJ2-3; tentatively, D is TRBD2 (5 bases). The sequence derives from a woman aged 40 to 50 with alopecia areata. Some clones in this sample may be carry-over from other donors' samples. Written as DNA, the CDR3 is TGTGCCAGCAGCCTGCCTGACTACTACACAGATACGCAGTATTTT. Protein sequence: CASSLPDYYTDTQYF.